This TCR beta chain was documented in a study of blood T cell repertoires in COVID-19. CDR3 length: 16 amino acids. V lost 1 base and J lost 0; bases outside the gene matches: 7. Per germline, CDR1 SGHRS and CDR2 YFSETQ. Only in-frame clones appear in the TCRdb table, and some are missing; sequencing was by immunoSEQ multiplex PCR. Of about 180,000 clones in the sample, approximately 88% were seen once. The V gene is TRBV5-1, the J gene TRBJ2-7; 7 bases are shared with TRBD2. This sequence was found in a woman aged 40 to 50 with COVID-19, enrolled during active disease. The sequenced sample was peripheral blood. CDR3 in DNA: TGCGCCAGCAGCTTGATACTGGGGGGGAGCTCCTACGAGCAGTACTTC. Protein product: CASSLILGGSSYEQYF.